This T cell receptor beta chain is drawn from a study of technical replicates of blood from a handful of donors. Trimming removed 4 bases from V and 10 bases from J; junction bases left unmatched: 10. The germline CDR1 and CDR2 sequences are SQVTM and ANQGSEA. This CDR3 has 14 residues. Measured with immunoSEQ multiplex PCR; TCRdb has only the in-frame clones, and not every one. The data contain 17,000 or so clones, about nine tenths of them singletons. This clonotype originated in a human donor in good health. Sequencing was carried out using PBMCs. The rearrangement uses TRBV29-1 and TRBJ2-1, with 10 bases fitting TRBD2. The CDR3 DNA reads TGCAGCGTTGCGCGTCTAGCGGGAGATCAAGAGCAGTTCTTC. Encoded protein: CSVARLAGDQEQFF.